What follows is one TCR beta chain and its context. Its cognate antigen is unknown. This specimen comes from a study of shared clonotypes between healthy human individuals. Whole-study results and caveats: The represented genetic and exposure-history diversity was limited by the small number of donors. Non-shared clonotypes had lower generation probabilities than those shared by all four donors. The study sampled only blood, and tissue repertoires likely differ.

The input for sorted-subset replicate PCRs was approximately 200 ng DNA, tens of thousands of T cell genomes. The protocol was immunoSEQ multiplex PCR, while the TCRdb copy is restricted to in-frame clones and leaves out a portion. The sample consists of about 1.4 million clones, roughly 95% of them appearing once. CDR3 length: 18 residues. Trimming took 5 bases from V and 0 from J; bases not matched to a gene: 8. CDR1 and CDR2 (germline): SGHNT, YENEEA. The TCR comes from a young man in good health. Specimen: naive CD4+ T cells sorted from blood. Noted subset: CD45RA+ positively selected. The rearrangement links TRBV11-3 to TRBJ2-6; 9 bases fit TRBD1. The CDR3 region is CASSLGDRVSSGANVLTF. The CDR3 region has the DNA TGTGCCAGCAGCCTCGGGGACAGGGTATCCTCTGGGGCCAACGTCCTGACTTTC.